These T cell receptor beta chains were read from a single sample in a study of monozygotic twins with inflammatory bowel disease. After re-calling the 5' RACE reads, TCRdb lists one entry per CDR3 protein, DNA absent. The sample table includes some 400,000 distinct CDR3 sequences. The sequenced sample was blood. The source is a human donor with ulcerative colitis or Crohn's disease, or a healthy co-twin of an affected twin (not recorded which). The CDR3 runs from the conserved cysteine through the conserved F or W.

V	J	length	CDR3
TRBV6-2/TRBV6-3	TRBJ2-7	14	CASSYTEAVYEQYF
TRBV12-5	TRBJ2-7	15	CASGSQGGISYEQYF
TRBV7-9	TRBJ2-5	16	CASTIPRGGDGETQYF
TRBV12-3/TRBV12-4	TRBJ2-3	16	CASSLRPGGGMDTQYF
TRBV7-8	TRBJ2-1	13	CASSSQRGTEQFF
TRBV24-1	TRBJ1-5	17	CATSDSGQAKGNQPQHF
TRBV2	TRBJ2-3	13	CASSEGGGDTQYF
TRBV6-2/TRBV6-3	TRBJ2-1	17	CASNPGLGGAGRNEQFF
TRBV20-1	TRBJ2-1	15	CSAGAVRGGLNEQFF
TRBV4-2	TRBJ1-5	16	CASSQILGVSNQPQHF
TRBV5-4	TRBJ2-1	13	CASSGGQLNEQFF
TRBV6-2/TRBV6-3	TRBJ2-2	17	CASSHPPILGWTGELFF
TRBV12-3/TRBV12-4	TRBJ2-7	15	CASSGGQVITYEQYF
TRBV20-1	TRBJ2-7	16	CSAPKELAAPPFEQYF
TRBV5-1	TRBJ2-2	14	CASSYPNRIGELFF
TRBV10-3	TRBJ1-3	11	CAITAGNTIYF
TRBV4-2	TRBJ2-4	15	CASSQHTTSGDIQYF
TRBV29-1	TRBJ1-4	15	CSVAEGLSGNEKLFF
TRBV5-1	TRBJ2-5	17	CASSPPGTSGNQGTQYF
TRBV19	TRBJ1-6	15	CASSTGTAYNSPLHF
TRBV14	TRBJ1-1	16	CASSQGGGFPNTEAFF
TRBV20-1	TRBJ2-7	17	CSARDRRLAVVGYEQYF
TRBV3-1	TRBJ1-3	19	CASSQGLAWFRMSGNTIYF
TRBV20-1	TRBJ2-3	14	CSALMGGSTDTQYF
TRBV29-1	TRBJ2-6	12	CSVRSGANVLTF
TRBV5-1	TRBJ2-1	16	CASSLAVSGTTNEQFF
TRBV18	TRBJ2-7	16	CASSPPRGGAQYEQYF
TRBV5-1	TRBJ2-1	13	CASSTGENNEQFF
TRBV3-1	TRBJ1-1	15	CASSPRDRGNTEAFF
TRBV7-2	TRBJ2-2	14	CASSPSTVTGELFF
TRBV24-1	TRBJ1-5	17	CATSDPSIYSRKQPQHF
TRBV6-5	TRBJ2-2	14	CASSTTTPVGELFF
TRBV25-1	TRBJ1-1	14	CASSETGVRTEAFF